The T cell receptor (beta chain) under discussion was sequenced for a study of blood T cell repertoires in COVID-19. About the study: Material from acute and convalescent COVID-19 was sourced from the United States, Italy and Spain. T cells, B-cell-depleted T cells, or PBMCs provided the cDNA or gDNA that served as material.

The cohort comprised adults aged roughly 18 to 95 years residing in 24 US areas. Original data processing: Reference gene primer amplification yielded estimated nucleated cell counts. Profiled with immunoSEQ multiplex PCR; TCRdb holds only in-frame clones, not every one. That table is the source of V, J and clone size, and D and trimming were worked out from the DNA. The repertoire holds about 140,000 clones, with around 80% as singletons. This CDR3 contains 14 residues. In germline, CDR1 is ENHRY, CDR2 SYGVKD. The V end was cut by 4 bases, the J end by 10 bases, with 17 bases between. V and J are TRBV10-3 and TRBJ1-5; no clear D gene. Sequenced sample: PBMCs or T cells enriched from blood (not recorded which). This TCR derives from a woman under 30 who had been exposed to COVID-19. The CDR3 loop is CAISVGLFEGPQHF. CDR3 bases: TGTGCCATCAGTGTAGGACTTTTTGAGGGTCCCCAGCATTTT.